Sequencing of this T cell receptor beta chain was carried out in a study of human T cells and chemical hapten exposure. Across the whole study: The study sensitized with 2% DPC on a 2 cm by 2 cm patch of upper inner arm skin.

The sample's time point: pre-sensitization, week 0. Treatment given: therapeutic diphenylcyclopropenone sensitization with weekly scalp DPC. Ten or more counts support this clonotype. TCRdb passed the RACE reads through MiXCR, listing each CDR3 protein once. The sample holds 80,000 to 95,000 distinct CDR3 sequences; 9.6% are singletons and the top ten take around 3.9%. The V and J ends lost 0 bases and 7 bases, in that order; junction bases with no gene match: 1. This CDR3 region has 14 residues. CDR1 and CDR2 from the germline V gene are MRHNA and SNTAGT. The V gene is TRBV6-4, the J gene TRBJ2-2, with 8 bases that match TRBD1. The sequenced sample was whole blood, obtained in connection with sensitization to the hapten diphenylcyclopropenone (DPC). The TCR originated in a woman aged 40 to 50 with alopecia areata. Some clones in this sample may be carry-over from other donors' samples. As DNA, the CDR3 is TGTGCCAGCAGTGACTCTACAGGGGGCGGGGAGCTGTTTTTT. Translating gives CASSDSTGGGELFF.